The 20 T cell receptor beta chains presented below share a single source sample, sequenced in a study of shared clonotypes between healthy human individuals. The table came from immunoSEQ multiplex PCR; TCRdb's copy has only in-frame clones and leaves some out. Of nearly 2 million clones in the sample, roughly 94% were seen once. Terminally differentiated effector memory CD45RA+ cells were excluded by CCR7 positive selection of CD45RO-negative cells. What was sequenced was naive CD8+ T cells sorted from blood. Receptors were obtained from a man aged 18 to 29 in good health.

The CDR3 sequence is CASSSRQGTSTDTQYF. CDR3 nucleotides: TGTGCCAGCAGCTCCAGACAGGGGACAAGCACAGATACGCAGTATTTT. The rearrangement joins TRBV7-9 to TRBJ2-3; TRBD1 matches 8 bases. CDR1 SEHNR and CDR2 FQNEAQ come from the germline V gene (reference sequence). V was clipped by 4 bases and J by 0 bases; unmatched bases: 6. The CDR3 covers 16 residues.

CDR3 amino acids: CASSLTDWANEQFF. The CDR3 nucleotides are TGTGCCAGCAGTTTAACGGACTGGGCAAATGAGCAGTTCTTC. The V gene is TRBV27, the J gene TRBJ2-1; possibly TRBD2 for D (5 bases). V gave up 2 bases and J gave up 7 bases, with 12 bases separating them. Germline values: CDR1 MNHEY, CDR2 SMNVEV (reference sequence). The CDR3 has 14 residues.

The CDR3 here is CASLGVAGEENEQFF. CDR3 nucleotide sequence: TGTGCCAGCCTCGGGGTAGCGGGGGAGGAAAATGAGCAGTTCTTC. This rearrangement joins TRBV6-5 to TRBJ2-1; 9 bases align to TRBD2. After removal of 8 bases from V and 7 bases from J, the junction contained 12 bases not matched to a gene. Germline CDR1 reads MNHEY; CDR2 reads SVGAGI. The CDR3 is made up of 15 amino acids.

The gene calls are TRBV9 and TRBJ2-3; the D gene is possibly TRBD1 (5 bases). Germline V lookup: CDR1 SGDLS, CDR2 YYNGEE. CDR3 length equals 14 residues. V lost 4 bases, J lost 6 bases, and 15 bases lay in between. This chain's CDR3 is CASSHGALVDTQYF. The CDR3 DNA reads TGTGCCAGCAGCCATGGGGCTCTGGTGGATACGCAGTATTTT. The whole variable domain, filled in from reference TRBV9 and TRBJ2-3, reads DSGVTQTPKHLITATGQRVTLRCSPRSGDLSVYWYQQSLDQGLQFLIQYYNGEERAKGNILERFSAQQFPDLHSELNLSSLELGDSALYFCASSHGALVDTQYFGPGTRLTVL.

V gene TRBV6-5 combines with J gene TRBJ1-4; D unresolved. This CDR3 contains 15 residues. CDR1 is MNHEY, CDR2 SVGAGI, per germline. With 5 bases removed from V and 4 bases from J, the gap between germline ends came to 14 bases. The CDR3 nucleotides are TGTGCCAGCAGTCCAGGTGACTTCCGTAATGAAAAACTGTTTTTT. Its protein product is CASSPGDFRNEKLFF.

The V and J genes are TRBV18 and TRBJ1-1; no clear D gene. This CDR3 contains 16 residues. Trimming removed 2 bases at V and 1 base at J, with 14 bases between. Looked up from germline, CDR1 is KGHSH and CDR2 is LQKENI. CDR3 region: CASSPGAVGRNTEAFF. In nucleotides, the CDR3 is TGTGCCAGCTCACCAGGAGCGGTAGGGAGGAACACTGAAGCTTTCTTT.

The genes are TRBV7-9 and TRBJ1-3, with no clear D. This CDR3 spans 17 amino acids. Germline-derived CDR1 and CDR2 are SEHNR and FQNEAQ (reference sequence). The V end lost 3 bases, the J end lost 0 bases, and 15 bases lay between the germline ends. The CDR3: CASSFPQASDSGNTIYF. The DNA for the CDR3 is TGTGCCAGCAGCTTCCCCCAGGCTTCGGACTCTGGAAACACCATATATTTT.

The chain employs TRBV5-1 and TRBJ1-2; possibly TRBD1 for D (5 bases). Germline V CDR1 and CDR2: SGHRS, YFSETQ. The CDR3 runs 16 residues. V dropped 0 bases and J dropped 10 bases, with 22 bases sitting between them. The CDR3 region is CASSLDSTRALFHYTF. In DNA, the CDR3 is TGCGCCAGCAGCTTGGATTCTACCAGGGCCCTCTTCCACTACACCTTC.

A note on this clone: Other DNA sequences in the same sample also yield this CDR3. The CDR3 sequence: CASSLSRAYEQYF. For the CDR3, the DNA is TGTGCCAGCAGTTTATCCAGGGCCTACGAGCAGTACTTC. The chain joins TRBV28 to TRBJ2-7; D possibly corresponds to TRBD1 (5 bases). In germline, CDR1 is MDHEN, CDR2 SYDVKM. V was trimmed by 1 base and J by 2 bases, leaving 6 bases between them. The CDR3 loop spans 13 amino acids.

The rearrangement uses TRBV27 and TRBJ1-2, with D hard to call. CDR1 MNHEY and CDR2 SMNVEV come from the germline V gene (reference sequence). V lost 2 bases to trimming and J lost 8 bases, with 12 bases between them. The CDR3 length is 13 residues. The CDR3 loop reads CASSLRPGGGYTF. CDR3 DNA sequence: TGTGCCAGCAGTTTAAGACCGGGCGGGGGCTACACCTTC.

This clone came up once. The chain is built from TRBV11-1 and TRBJ2-7, with TRBD1 as a possible D gene (6 bases). Between the trimmed V and J ends, which lost 5 bases and 3 bases, there was a span of 20 bases. The CDR3 has 16 residues. Germline V CDR1 and CDR2: SGHAT, FQDESV (reference sequence). The CDR3 DNA sequence: TGTGCCAGCAGCAACGATAGGGTAAGGGGGTACTACGAGCAGTACTTC. Residues: CASSNDRVRGYYEQYF.

The J gene is TRBJ2-5, the V gene TRBV27; no firm D call. Germline V gene lookup returns CDR1 MNHEY and CDR2 SMNVEV (reference sequence). With 6 bases removed from V and 5 bases from J, the gap between germline ends came to 22 bases. The CDR3 consists of 16 residues. DNA for the CDR3: TGTGCCAGCAGCCAATCGGTATTGGGGTTAGGGGAGACCCAGTACTTC. This gives the protein CASSQSVLGLGETQYF.

The chain carries TRBV4-1 and TRBJ2-1; 8 positions match TRBD2. Germline-derived CDR1 and CDR2 are MGHRA and YSYEKL. The CDR3 totals 15 residues. Trimming took 1 base from V and 7 from J; bases not matched to a gene: 6. The CDR3 loop reads CASSQGTSGMNEQFF. The DNA of the CDR3 is TGCGCCAGCAGCCAAGGCACTAGCGGTATGAATGAGCAGTTCTTC.

The count of this clone is one. The V gene is TRBV19, the J gene TRBJ2-2; possibly TRBD1 for D (6 bases). This CDR3 comprises 16 residues. Deletions cut 4 bases from V and 4 bases from J, with 16 bases between. Germline loops: CDR1 LNHDA, CDR2 SQIVND (reference sequence). CDR3 DNA sequence: TGTGCCAGTAGTACGCCAGGGGTTTCTGGCACCGGGGAGCTGTTTTTT. Its protein is CASSTPGVSGTGELFF.

This clone appeared once. The gene calls are TRBV6-1 and TRBJ2-7, with 7 positions matching TRBD2. Germline V gene data show CDR1 as MNHNS and CDR2 as SASEGT. V gave up 5 bases and J gave up 3 bases; unmatched junction bases: 10. The CDR3 contains 15 residues. CDR3 protein: CASSSPGEGDYEQYF. Here the CDR3 DNA reads TGTGCCAGCAGTTCCCCCGGGGAGGGAGACTACGAGCAGTACTTC.

The gene calls are TRBV28 and TRBJ1-4; D is possibly TRBD1 (5 bases). CDR1 and CDR2 (germline): MDHEN, SYDVKM. The V gene lost 6 bases and the J gene lost 8 bases, with 10 bases spanning the gap. The CDR3 is 12 amino acids. CDR3 protein: CASRGSGEKLFF. DNA of the CDR3: TGTGCCAGCAGGGGTTCAGGGGAAAAACTGTTTTTT.

This chain joins TRBV5-6 and TRBJ1-3; D is unclear. CDR3 length: 14 residues. The V end was cut by 6 bases, the J end by 3 bases, with 13 bases between. Germline lookup yields CDR1 SGHDT and CDR2 YYEEEE. The CDR3 nucleotides read TGTGCCAGCACCGGTGGAGTATTTGGAAACACCATATATTTT. Its protein product is CASTGGVFGNTIYF.

With respect to this clone: The same CDR3 also results from other DNA sequences found in this sample. The J gene is TRBJ2-1, the V gene TRBV4-3; D ambiguous. The germline V gene has CDR1 LGHNA and CDR2 YSLEER. Between the trimmed V and J ends, which lost 3 bases and 4 bases, there was a span of 7 bases. The CDR3 is made up of 13 amino acids. The CDR3 DNA sequence: TGCGCCAGCAGCCACTCCGGTTACAATGAGCAGTTCTTC. Residues: CASSHSGYNEQFF.

On this clone: A much more abundant neighbour one base away suggests this may be a read error. Other DNA sequences in the sample encode the same CDR3. The chain recombines TRBV7-9 with TRBJ1-1; D is unclear. The V and J ends lost 5 bases and 1 base respectively, with 5 bases between them. The CDR3 is 12 amino acids. Germline CDR1 is SEHNR and CDR2 is FQNEAQ (reference sequence). The CDR3 region is CASSQGNTEAFF. The CDR3 nucleotides read TGTGCCAGCAGCCAAGGGAACACTGAAGCTTTCTTT.

This clone was seen once. The CDR3 reads CASSFDKSEAFF. DNA of the CDR3: TGTGCCAGCAGTTTTGATAAGTCCGAAGCTTTCTTT. The chain recombines TRBV28 with TRBJ1-1; D is unresolved. The CDR3 sequence is 12 residues long. V lost 3 bases and J 8 bases, leaving 10 bases between the germline ends. The germline V gene encodes CDR1 MDHEN and CDR2 SYDVKM.